The 26 T cell receptor beta chains below were found in one sample sequenced in a study of T cell repertoires in cytomegalovirus infection. MiXCR, run by TCRdb on the reads, gives a single entry per CDR3 protein. Altogether 150,000 to 200,000 distinct CDR3 sequences are present, around an eighth being singletons, with the ten largest covering over 25%. Source material: PBMCs. The source is a human donor in good health (CMV status not recorded). Some clones in this sample may be carry-over from other donors' samples.

This clonotype has ten or more counts. The V gene is TRBV12-3 or TRBV12-4, the J gene TRBJ1-1; no reliable D call. V lost 6 bases and J lost 4, with 15 bases in between. The CDR3 is 14 residues long. CDR3 sequence reads: CASSFPGFLTEAFF. The CDR3 DNA is TGTGCCAGCAGCTTTCCGGGATTTCTCACTGAAGCTTTCTTT.

This clonotype was counted many times. J is TRBJ2-7 and V is TRBV29-1, with 7 nucleotides matching TRBD1. Germline V gives CDR1 SQVTM, CDR2 ANQGSEA. Losses at the gene ends were 5 bases for V and 4 bases for J; bases not matched to a gene: 17. The CDR3 sequence is 16 residues long. The CDR3: CSVQGRGQGVMYEQYF. The CDR3 nucleotides are TGCAGCGTTCAAGGAAGGGGGCAGGGCGTGATGTACGAGCAGTACTTC.

This clonotype was seen ten or more times. The chain employs TRBV7-2 and TRBJ2-7, with TRBD2 matching over 8 bases. Trimming cost V 0 bases and J 1 base; bases outside gene matches: 5. The length of the CDR3 is 16 residues. Germline CDR1 and CDR2: SGHTA and FQGNSA. The CDR3, as DNA: TGTGCCAGCAGCTTAGCGGCGGGGGGATTTTCCTACGAGCAGTACTTC. Translating gives CASSLAAGGFSYEQYF.

The chain recombines TRBV28 with TRBJ1-5; D may be TRBD1 (5 bases). The CDR3 loop spans 19 amino acids. CDR1 MDHEN and CDR2 SYDVKM come from the germline V gene. V gave up 2 bases and J gave up 0 bases, with 20 bases separating them. CDR3 in amino acids: CASSLASGLGVYSNQPQHF. The CDR3 bases are TGTGCCAGCAGTTTAGCCTCGGGGTTGGGGGTTTATAGCAATCAGCCCCAGCATTTT.

This sequence joins TRBV3-1 and TRBJ2-2; 8 bases align to TRBD2. Germline V CDR1 and CDR2: LGHDT, YNNKEL (reference sequence). V was clipped by 4 bases and J by 4 bases; unmatched bases: 8. There are 16 residues in the CDR3. CDR3 region: CASSPGSAGGTGELFF. CDR3 DNA sequence: TGTGCCAGCAGCCCCGGATCGGCGGGAGGCACCGGGGAGCTGTTTTTT.

This chain links TRBV20-1 with TRBJ1-2; D might be TRBD1 (6 bases). Trimming took 0 bases from V and 2 from J, leaving 10 bases between them. The germline CDR1 and CDR2 sequences are DFQATT and SNEGSKA (reference sequence). The CDR3 totals 14 residues. CDR3 amino acids: CSARESGGNYGYTF. CDR3 nucleotide sequence: TGCAGTGCTAGAGAGTCTGGGGGCAACTATGGCTACACCTTC.

The chain uses TRBV28 and TRBJ2-7; 12 nucleotides match TRBD2. Germline lookup yields CDR1 MDHEN and CDR2 SYDVKM. CDR3 length: 16 residues. After removal of 3 bases from V and 3 bases from J, the junction contained 6 bases not matched to a gene. The CDR3 DNA follows: TGTGCCAGCAGTTTGACACTAGCGGGAGGAGTCTACGAGCAGTACTTC. The encoded protein is CASSLTLAGGVYEQYF.

This clonotype appeared many times. The chain couples TRBV7-9 to TRBJ1-5; D ambiguous. The CDR3 runs to 14 residues. Germline loops: CDR1 SEHNR, CDR2 FQNEAQ (reference sequence). V was trimmed by 1 base and J by 6 bases, leaving 10 bases between them. CDR3 amino acids: CASSLGQAGQPQHF. CDR3 nucleotides: TGTGCCAGCAGCTTAGGGCAGGCGGGTCAGCCCCAGCATTTT. Combining the CDR3 with reference TRBV7-9 and TRBJ1-5 gives the whole variable domain DTGVSQNPRHKITKRGQNVTFRCDPISEHNRLYWYRQTLGQGPEFLTYFQNEAQLEKSRLLSDRFSAERPKGSFSTLEIQRTEQGDSAMYLCASSLGQAGQPQHFGDGTRLSIL.

This clonotype showed up just a few times. The chain joins TRBV19 to TRBJ2-7; D possibly corresponds to TRBD2 (5 bases). CDR3 size: 14 residues. Germline values: CDR1 LNHDA, CDR2 SQIVND (reference sequence). The V gene lost 1 base and the J gene lost 6 bases, with 13 bases spanning the gap. The CDR3 bases are TGTGCCAGTAGTATAGGGGGTCTAGCTGGCGAGCAGTACTTC. Residues: CASSIGGLAGEQYF. Together with reference TRBV19 and TRBJ2-7, the CDR3 gives the full variable domain: DGGITQSPKYLFRKEGQNVTLSCEQNLNHDAMYWYRQDPGQGLRLIYYSQIVNDFQKGDIAEGYSVSREKKESFPLTVTSAQKNPTAFYLCASSIGGLAGEQYFGPGTRLTVT.

This clonotype was picked up many times. CDR3 nucleotides: TGTGCCAGCACTGAATGGGACAGGGGTGATTACGAGCAGTACTTC. It is translated as CASTEWDRGDYEQYF. The V call is TRBV12-3 or TRBV12-4, the J call TRBJ2-7; TRBD1 agrees at 10 bases. The CDR3 is made up of 15 amino acids. The trim removed 7 bases at V and 4 bases at J, leaving 10 bases unmatched.

This clonotype was found a few times. The chain links TRBV18 to TRBJ2-5, with a weak D call TRBD1 (6 bases). The CDR3 has 14 residues. The V and J ends lost 2 bases and 3 bases respectively, with 10 bases between them. The V gene's germline CDR1 is KGHSH and CDR2 LQKENI. CDR3 sequence: CASSPAGAKETQYF. In nucleotides, the CDR3 is TGTGCCAGCTCACCAGCAGGGGCTAAAGAGACCCAGTACTTC.

The chain uses TRBV12-3 or TRBV12-4 and TRBJ1-1; possibly TRBD1 for D (6 bases). V was pared by 3 bases and J by 7 bases, with 9 bases between. The CDR3 extends over 12 amino acids. DNA of the CDR3: TGTGCCAGCAGTTTGCAGGGGTTTGAAGCTTTCTTT. This gives the protein CASSLQGFEAFF.

This clonotype was seen at least ten times. The rearrangement links TRBV7-2 to TRBJ2-1, with 9 positions matching TRBD2. The V gene end was trimmed by 3 bases and the J gene end by 6 bases; junction bases not matched to a gene: 6. The CDR3 loop spans 15 amino acids. CDR1 and CDR2 (germline): SGHTA, FQGNSA. CDR3 nucleotides: TGTGCCAGCAGCTTTTGGGGGACTAGCAGCAATGAGCAGTTCTTC. It translates to CASSFWGTSSNEQFF.

A few counts support this clonotype. The rearrangement joins TRBV2 to TRBJ2-5, with D possibly TRBD1 on 6 matching bases. CDR1 and CDR2 from the germline V gene are SNHLY and FYNNEI. V lost 8 bases, J lost 2 bases, and 24 bases lay in between. This CDR3 comprises 17 residues. The CDR3, as DNA: TGTGCCAGCTTGGGCCCCAATGACCGGGACACTCAAGAGACCCAGTACTTC. Protein product: CASLGPNDRDTQETQYF.

This clonotype was picked up a small number of times. CDR3 sequence (DNA): TGTGCCAGCAGAAGCCCCGGGGGCAATCAGCCCCAGCATTTT. Protein sequence: CASRSPGGNQPQHF. The gene calls are TRBV12-3 or TRBV12-4 and TRBJ1-5; D is uncertain. The CDR3 totals 14 residues. V was clipped by 6 bases and J by 2 bases, with 11 bases between them.

The chain recombines TRBV7-8 with TRBJ2-1; TRBD2 matches at 7 bases. CDR3 size: 14 residues. CDR1 and CDR2 from the germline V gene are SGHVS and FQNEAQ. J lost 9 bases, V lost 8 bases, and 13 bases had no gene match. The CDR3 coding sequence is TGTGCCAGCCGAGGAGGGCGGGAGTTGGGTGAGCAGTTCTTC. Its protein is CASRGGRELGEQFF.

The table lists this clonotype with many counts. CDR3 bases: TGTGCCAGCAGCCCCGGGGGAGCATCCTACAATGAGCAGTTCTTC. It is translated as CASSPGGASYNEQFF. This chain joins TRBV28 and TRBJ2-1; TRBD2 is a possible D gene (6 bases). The germline V gene encodes CDR1 MDHEN and CDR2 SYDVKM. Deletions cut 6 bases from V and 1 base from J, with 13 bases between. CDR3 length equals 15 residues. Looking up the rest from reference TRBV28 and TRBJ2-1 gives the full variable domain: DVKVTQSSRYLVKRTGEKVFLECVQDMDHENMFWYRQDPGLGLRLIYFSYDVKMKEKGDIPEGYSVSREKKERFSLILESASTNQTSMYLCASSPGGASYNEQFFGPGTRLTVL.

The chain joins TRBV10-2 to TRBJ2-1; D might be TRBD1 or TRBD2, each matching 6 bases. Germline V CDR1 and CDR2: WSHSY, SAAADI. The ends were cut back, 6 bases at V and 2 bases at J, with 14 bases in the middle. The CDR3 extends over 15 amino acids. The CDR3 is CASRRRGLTYNEQFF. CDR3 DNA sequence: TGCGCCAGCAGACGACGGGGGCTAACCTACAATGAGCAGTTCTTC.

The chain joins TRBV19 to TRBJ1-5; D remains unclear. V was cut by 3 bases and J by 7 bases, with 16 bases left in between. The CDR3 is 15 residues long. Per germline, CDR1 LNHDA and CDR2 SQIVND (reference sequence). DNA of the CDR3: TGTGCCAGTAGTATTGGTGGCAGAACGAACCAGCCCCAGCATTTT. Its protein is CASSIGGRTNQPQHF.

This clonotype was observed many times. This sequence joins TRBV11-3 and TRBJ1-1, with TRBD1 identical over 12 bases. CDR1 SGHNT and CDR2 YENEEA come from the germline V gene. J was trimmed by 2 bases and V by 5 bases; bases with no gene match: 6. This CDR3 is 16 amino acids long. The chain's CDR3 is CASSLGQGASNTEAFF. In DNA form, the CDR3 reads TGTGCCAGCAGCCTGGGACAGGGGGCAAGCAACACTGAAGCTTTCTTT.

This clonotype was counted at least ten times. V usage is TRBV7-9 and J usage is TRBJ1-5; TRBD1 might be the D (5 bases). Per the germline V gene, CDR1 is SEHNR and CDR2 is FQNEAQ (reference sequence). V was cut by 3 bases and J by 3 bases, with 21 bases left in between. The CDR3 consists of 18 residues. The CDR3 DNA sequence: TGTGCCAGCAGCTTTACTACTTCGAACGGGGCGGACAATCAGCCCCAGCATTTT. Its translation: CASSFTTSNGADNQPQHF. Based on the CDR3 plus reference TRBV7-9 and TRBJ1-5, the full variable domain is DTGVSQNPRHKITKRGQNVTFRCDPISEHNRLYWYRQTLGQGPEFLTYFQNEAQLEKSRLLSDRFSAERPKGSFSTLEIQRTEQGDSAMYLCASSFTTSNGADNQPQHFGDGTRLSIL.

The table lists this clonotype with a few counts. The chain recombines TRBV19 with TRBJ2-2; TRBD1 might be the D (6 bases). V dropped 7 bases and J dropped 1 base, with 13 bases sitting between them. Germline V gene lookup returns CDR1 LNHDA and CDR2 SQIVND (reference sequence). CDR3 size: 15 residues. The CDR3 DNA reads TGTGCCAGTACAAGCCGGGGACAGAACACCGGGGAGCTGTTTTTT. Its protein product is CASTSRGQNTGELFF.

The chain couples TRBV5-1 to TRBJ1-1, with no clear D. Germline V gives CDR1 SGHRS, CDR2 YFSETQ. V dropped 5 bases and J dropped 1 base, with 12 bases sitting between them. This CDR3 contains 14 residues. CDR3 residues: CASRLSSKNTEAFF. The CDR3 coding sequence is TGCGCCAGCAGGTTGTCCAGCAAGAACACTGAAGCTTTCTTT.

There are many counts of this clonotype. V gene TRBV7-2 combines with J gene TRBJ2-7; D ambiguous. V was trimmed by 1 base and J by 2 bases, leaving 12 bases between them. Germline V gives CDR1 SGHTA, CDR2 FQGNSA. The CDR3 has 15 residues. The CDR3 DNA is TGTGCCAGCAGCTTAGAACCAGGCCGCGCCTACGAGCAGTACTTC. It is translated as CASSLEPGRAYEQYF.

The V and J genes are TRBV29-1 and TRBJ2-1, with TRBD2 matching 8 bases. There are 15 residues in the CDR3. The germline V gene has CDR1 SQVTM and CDR2 ANQGSEA. Unmatched junction bases numbered 5, after V lost 0 bases and J lost 4 bases. Written as DNA, the CDR3 is TGCAGCGTTGAAGAGGACCCGGGAGGGTACAATGAGCAGTTCTTC. Its translation: CSVEEDPGGYNEQFF.

In its sample, this clonotype was seen a few times. The chain recombines TRBV6-1 with TRBJ2-7; the D gene is possibly TRBD1 (6 bases). V lost 5 bases to trimming and J lost 6 bases, with 17 bases between them. Germline CDR1 and CDR2: MNHNS and SASEGT. The CDR3 extends over 14 amino acids. This chain's CDR3 is CASSYNGLGGEQYF. The CDR3 nucleotides are TGTGCCAGCAGTTATAACGGTTTAGGGGGCGAGCAGTACTTC.